This entry lists 8 T cell receptor beta chains sequenced from one sample in a study of cytotoxic CD8 clonotypes in ibrutinib-treated CLL. The data were produced by immunoSEQ multiplex PCR, yet TCRdb's version contains in-frame clones alone and is incomplete. The repertoire holds some 300,000 clones, approximately 80% seen once, with 6.5% to 8% in the top ten. The sample was PBMCs, taken before ibrutinib treatment. The receptor set was obtained from a human donor with chronic lymphocytic leukemia.

The chain recombines TRBV7-6 with TRBJ2-3; D is unclear. The CDR3 length is 11 residues. Deletions cut 5 bases from V and 2 bases from J, with 2 bases between. Germline CDR1 is SGHVS and CDR2 is FNYEAQ. CDR3 nucleotides: TGTGCCAGCAGCCACACAGATACGCAGTATTTT. Translation: CASSHTDTQYF.

This chain joins TRBV29-1 and TRBJ1-4, with no clear D. CDR3 length: 14 amino acids. From germline, CDR1 is SQVTM and CDR2 ANQGSEA. Trimming took off 4 bases at V and 0 bases at J, with 9 bases between the two ends. The chain's CDR3 is CSVGVDATNEKLFF. The CDR3, as DNA: TGCAGCGTTGGGGTTGATGCAACTAATGAAAAACTGTTTTTT.

This chain connects TRBV2 to TRBJ2-3; TRBD2 is a possible D gene (6 bases). From germline, CDR1 is SNHLY and CDR2 FYNNEI. There are 15 residues in the CDR3. V was shortened by 0 bases and J by 2 bases, with 9 bases between the two germline ends. The CDR3 sequence is CASSEAGGTTDTQYF. CDR3 bases: TGTGCCAGCAGTGAAGCTGGCGGGACCACAGATACGCAGTATTTT.

The chain couples TRBV30 to TRBJ2-7; D call uncertain. This CDR3 has 11 residues. The V end lost 2 bases, the J end lost 7 bases, and 9 bases lay between the germline ends. The germline gives CDR1 GTSNPN, CDR2 SVGIG (reference sequence). CDR3 in DNA: TGTGCCTGGAGTCAAGACCGAGAGCAGTACTTC. Its protein is CAWSQDREQYF.

On this clone itself: Distinct nucleotide sequences in the sample also encode this CDR3. J is TRBJ2-3 and V is TRBV20-1; D not resolved. The CDR3 is 11 residues long. Trimming stripped 4 bases from V and 5 bases from J, with 7 bases between. Germline V gives CDR1 DFQATT, CDR2 SNEGSKA (reference sequence). The CDR3: CSATPRDTQYF. The CDR3 DNA reads TGCAGTGCTACCCCCAGAGATACGCAGTATTTT.

The rearrangement joins TRBV13 to TRBJ1-2; possible D gene TRBD1, 6 bases. V was pared by 2 bases and J by 4 bases, with 11 bases between. This CDR3 contains 14 residues. Germline CDR1 reads PRHDT; CDR2 reads FYEKMQ (reference sequence). This CDR3 reads CASSLPGAVYGYTF. DNA of the CDR3: TGTGCCAGCAGCTTACCAGGGGCGGTCTATGGCTACACCTTC.

This clone was seen a handful of times. The V call is TRBV2, the J call TRBJ1-2; D is possibly TRBD1 (6 bases). The CDR3 runs 14 residues. V lost 7 bases and J lost 4, with 16 bases in between. The V gene's germline CDR1 is SNHLY and CDR2 FYNNEI. This CDR3 reads CASTQGRGGYGYTF. CDR3 coding DNA: TGTGCCAGCACCCAGGGGAGGGGCGGCTATGGCTACACCTTC.

The chain employs TRBV5-6 and TRBJ2-7; D gene ambiguous. Germline V gene lookup returns CDR1 SGHDT and CDR2 YYEEEE. There are 13 residues in the CDR3. V was pared by 0 bases and J by 4 bases, with 8 bases between. In nucleotides, the CDR3 is TGTGCCAGCAGCTTGGAGATAGAGTACGAGCAGTACTTC. Amino acid sequence: CASSLEIEYEQYF.